This TCR beta chain came from a study of radiotherapy plus CTLA-4 blockade in lung cancer (dated by TCRdb to 2016 to 2018). Regarding the study in general: Among the enrolled patients, about 19% had an objective response, and 31% reached disease control. General study outcomes and caveats: After treatment with radiotherapy and ipilimumab, TCR clones that originated in tumors expanded in peripheral blood. The strongest predictors of response were reported to be early dynamic shifts in blood T cell clones along with a rise in serum interferon-beta following radiation.

Focal radiation therapy combined with CTLA-4 blockade (ipilimumab) was tested in patients with chemo-refractory metastatic non-small-cell lung cancer. Cut back by 4 bases and 3 bases, the V and J ends lie 9 bases apart. Looking up the germline V gene yields CDR1 LGHNA and CDR2 YSLEER. The CDR3 holds 13 amino acids from the cysteine to the phenylalanine. The retained sequence is limited to the CDR3, 39 bases, with the frame set at the first base. The library was made by the immunoSEQ multiplex PCR assay. The clones in this table, taken by TCRdb from immuneACCESS, are in-frame only. Not every clone is retained; where verified, under half of the shortfall comes from an unresolved V gene, and the cause of the rest is unknown. The sample table lists approximately 75,000 clones, around four fifths of them with a count of one. The biggest ten clones account for 7.1% of the sample. On this clone itself: Its target antigen remains unknown. Base qualities are not at hand, and no much larger clone is one base apart.

The receptor chain draws on TRBV4-3 and TRBJ1-2; D gene: possibly TRBD1, on 6 matching bases. The TCR was taken from a human donor with non-small cell lung cancer who had a complete response to radiotherapy plus ipilimumab. This specimen consisted of peripheral blood, obtained from a patient treated with radiotherapy plus ipilimumab. The sequence in DNA is TGCGCCAGCAGCCCGGACAGCTACTATGGCTACACCTTC. Its protein is CASSPDSYYGYTF.